The 5 T cell receptor beta chains presented below share a single source sample, sequenced in a study of T cell responses to AZD1222 COVID-19 vaccine. Using immunoSEQ multiplex PCR, the repertoire was profiled, and TCRdb retains in-frame clones only, with some absent. This table has around 75,000 clones, 85% appearing once. The sequencing used peripheral blood, collected on day 0 of AZD1222 vaccination. These receptors all stem from an adult in good health.

The chain recombines TRBV30 with TRBJ1-6; D might be TRBD1 (6 bases). The CDR3 has 15 residues. Per germline, CDR1 GTSNPN and CDR2 SVGIG (reference sequence). Trimming stripped 5 bases from V and 3 bases from J, with 14 bases between. DNA of the CDR3: TGTGCCTGGGGACAGACGACTATCTATAATTCACCCCTCCACTTT. Its protein is CAWGQTTIYNSPLHF.

This chain links TRBV29-1 with TRBJ1-3; perhaps TRBD1 as D (5 bases). Germline-derived CDR1 and CDR2 are SQVTM and ANQGSEA. The CDR3 extends over 12 amino acids. Trimming took 6 bases from V and 4 from J, leaving 10 bases between them. The CDR3 DNA follows: TGCAGCGTCCGGGACTCGGGAAACACCATATATTTT. Its protein product is CSVRDSGNTIYF.

The rearrangement uses TRBV15 and TRBJ1-1; D remains ambiguous. Germline V CDR1 and CDR2: LNHNV, YYDKDF (reference sequence). The CDR3 has 13 amino acids. V shed 4 bases and J shed 3 bases, with 9 bases lying between them. The CDR3 protein is CATSTSLDTEAFF. For the CDR3, the DNA is TGTGCCACCAGCACCTCTCTCGACACTGAAGCTTTCTTT. The full variable domain, its missing parts supplied by reference TRBV15 and TRBJ1-1, is DAMVIQNPRYQVTQFGKPVTLSCSQTLNHNVMYWYQQKSSQAPKLLFHYYDKDFNNEADTPDNFQSRRPNTSFCFLDIRSPGLGDTAMYLCATSTSLDTEAFFGQGTRLTVV.

Here the CDR3 reads CSASNVLAGDGTQYF. The CDR3 DNA follows: TGCAGTGCTAGTAATGTTCTAGCGGGGGATGGGACCCAGTACTTC. The rearrangement joins TRBV20-1 to TRBJ2-5, with TRBD2 identical over 10 bases. Germline V CDR1 and CDR2: DFQATT, SNEGSKA (reference sequence). The CDR3 loop spans 15 amino acids. Unmatched junction bases numbered 11, after V lost 3 bases and J lost 7 bases.

The V call is TRBV27, the J call TRBJ1-2; 7 nucleotides match TRBD1. Germline V CDR1 and CDR2: MNHEY, SMNVEV (reference sequence). The CDR3 covers 16 residues. The trim removed 4 bases at V and 4 bases at J, leaving 12 bases unmatched. The CDR3 sequence is CASSSLDRESGYGYTF. The CDR3 coding sequence is TGTGCCAGCAGTTCCCTTGACAGGGAGTCCGGCTATGGCTACACCTTC.